What follows is one T cell receptor beta chain and its context. Its cognate antigen is unknown. Here the CDR3 omits its conserved ending phenylalanine or tryptophan, so a read error is the likely source. From germline, CDR1 is SEHNR and CDR2 FQNEAQ (reference sequence). The CDR3 runs to 14 residues. Trimming left V 8 bases short and J 3 bases short, with 16 bases between. This specimen comes from a study of read filtering for tumor transcriptome and immune sequencing. About the study: By R-ISS, stages I, II and III held about 8, 16 and 7 patients.

Sampling of bone marrow took place during active disease in every patient. Broader study findings: The CD138-negative fraction was mixed bone marrow immune cells, not pure T cells.

This library used roughly 430 ng RNA and molecular barcoded adaptors spanning alpha/delta and beta/gamma chains. TCRdb called the reads again in MiXCR, with one record for every CDR3 protein. The data show approximately 93,000 distinct CDR3 sequences, approximately 21% seen once. Sequenced sample: a population of CD138-negative cells sorted from bone marrow. This TCR derives from a donor aged 40 or over with multiple myeloma. The chain recombines TRBV7-9 with TRBJ1-1; D remains ambiguous. The DNA of the CDR3 is TGTGCCAGCGGGATACCAGGCAAGTACACTGAAGCTTTCTAT. This gives the protein CASGIPGKYTEAFY.